This passage covers 8 T cell receptor beta chains from one sample sequenced in a study of lymphopenia after photon versus proton radiotherapy. Clones were sequenced by immunoSEQ multiplex PCR, and TCRdb holds only the in-frame ones, with some missing. The data show roughly 29,000 clones, about 91% seen once. The sequencing here drew on peripheral blood, taken from a patient treated with proton-based radiotherapy. The origin of the receptors is a woman in her sixties or seventies with cholangiocarcinoma. Some clones in this sample may be carry-over from other donors' samples.

As DNA, the CDR3 is TGTGCCAGTAGTATCCGGGGAACAAACTCCTACAATGAGCAGTTCTTC. It yields the protein CASSIRGTNSYNEQFF. The rearrangement joins TRBV19 to TRBJ2-1; D perhaps matches TRBD2 (5 bases). The CDR3 spans 16 residues. Germline V CDR1 and CDR2: LNHDA, SQIVND (reference sequence). Between the trimmed V and J ends, which lost 3 bases and 0 bases, there was a span of 12 bases. The full variable domain, with the rest looked up from reference TRBV19 and TRBJ2-1, is DGGITQSPKYLFRKEGQNVTLSCEQNLNHDAMYWYRQDPGQGLRLIYYSQIVNDFQKGDIAEGYSVSREKKESFPLTVTSAQKNPTAFYLCASSIRGTNSYNEQFFGPGTRLTVL.

J is TRBJ2-5 and V is TRBV7-2; D perhaps matches TRBD2 (7 bases). Trimming removed 4 bases from V and 5 bases from J, with 17 bases in between. The CDR3 is made up of 15 amino acids. Germline V gene data show CDR1 as SGHTA and CDR2 as FQGNSA. The CDR3 loop is CASSSTGGGSETQYF. CDR3 nucleotides: TGTGCCAGCAGCTCTACGGGGGGCGGGTCGGAGACCCAGTACTTC.

The chain links TRBV21-1 to TRBJ1-1; the DNA was not used to check the table's D call, TRBD1. TRBV21-1 is deemed a pseudogene. This CDR3 has 16 residues. CDR3 nucleotide sequence: TGTGCCAGCAGCTTGCTGATAGACACAATTCGCACTGAAGCTTTCTTT. It is translated as CASSLLIDTIRTEAFF.

The chain employs TRBV2 and TRBJ1-1, with TRBD1 matching 7 bases. Trimming cost V 7 bases and J 2 bases; bases outside gene matches: 10. Germline V gene data show CDR1 as SNHLY and CDR2 as FYNNEI. The CDR3 sequence is 15 residues long. CDR3: CASIRGTATNTEAFF. CDR3 nucleotides: TGTGCCAGCATTAGAGGGACAGCCACTAACACTGAAGCTTTCTTT.

The chain employs TRBV28 and TRBJ1-1; 10 nucleotides align to TRBD1. This CDR3 comprises 16 residues. CDR1 and CDR2 (germline): MDHEN, SYDVKM. The trim removed 4 bases at V and 6 bases at J, leaving 11 bases unmatched. This CDR3 is CASSSIGQGGISEAFF. CDR3 nucleotides: TGTGCCAGCAGTTCAATCGGACAGGGGGGAATCTCTGAAGCTTTCTTT.

The rearrangement uses TRBV30 and TRBJ1-5; D is undetermined. This CDR3 contains 14 residues. V was trimmed by 2 bases and J by 2 bases, leaving 10 bases between them. CDR1 and CDR2 (germline): GTSNPN, SVGIG (reference sequence). The CDR3 DNA reads as TGTGCCTGGAGTCTGGGAGTTGGCAATCAGCCCCAGCATTTT. Amino acids: CAWSLGVGNQPQHF.

V gene TRBV29-1 combines with J gene TRBJ2-7; no definite D call. CDR1 is SQVTM and CDR2 is ANQGSEA in the germline V gene. The CDR3 extends over 12 amino acids. The V and J ends lost 4 bases and 2 bases respectively, with 9 bases between them. CDR3 coding DNA: TGCAGCGTTGGGTACGAAACCTACGAGCAGTACTTC. It yields the protein CSVGYETYEQYF.

This clone has just one count. The V gene is TRBV5-1, the J gene TRBJ2-2, with 10 bases fitting TRBD1. The ends lost 4 bases at V and 3 bases at J; junction bases unmatched: 3. CDR1 and CDR2 from the germline V gene are SGHRS and YFSETQ. The CDR3 totals 15 residues. The CDR3 coding sequence is TGCGCCAGCAGCCGCGGGACAGGGGACACCGGGGAGCTGTTTTTT. Translating gives CASSRGTGDTGELFF. The whole variable domain, filled in from reference TRBV5-1 and TRBJ2-2, reads KAGVTQTPRYLIKTRGQQVTLSCSPISGHRSVSWYQQTPGQGLQFLFEYFSETQRNKGNFPGRFSGRQFSNSRSEMNVSTLELGDSALYLCASSRGTGDTGELFFGEGSRLTVL.